Presented here are 8 T cell receptor beta chains from one specimen sequenced in a study of OX40 agonist ivuxolimab in advanced cancers. The library was made by the immunoSEQ multiplex PCR assay. This immuneACCESS table, as held by TCRdb, lists in-frame sequences with V and J called but not all clones. Of the missing ones, under half trace to an unresolved V gene in checked studies; the others have no known cause. The sample includes some 39,000 clones, with around 89% observed a single time. About 4% of the sample rests with the top ten. The source material was CD4+ or CD8+ T cells sorted from blood, sampled in a trial of the OX40 agonist ivuxolimab. Receptors originate from an adult with an advanced solid tumor such as melanoma, head and neck, liver or kidney cancer.

The chain carries TRBV6-5 and TRBJ2-7; maybe TRBD2 (5 bases). This CDR3 has 15 residues. Germline assignment: CDR1 MNHEY and CDR2 SVGAGI. V was clipped by 5 bases and J by 3 bases, with 17 bases between them. The CDR3 reads CASSTRGSRSYEQYF. The CDR3 region has the DNA TGTGCCAGCAGTACACGCGGGTCTAGGAGCTACGAGCAGTACTTC.

This clone appeared once. The V gene is TRBV5-4, the J gene TRBJ2-5, with D possibly being TRBD2 (5 bases). The J call may not be correct, given that the DNA end is closer to TRBJ2-7. The CDR3 extends over 14 amino acids. The germline V gene has CDR1 SGHNT and CDR2 YYREEE (reference sequence). The CDR3 loop is CASSRGLATYEQYF. CDR3 in DNA: TGTGCCAGCAGCCGTGGGCTAGCCACGTACGAGCAGTACTTC.

The chain recombines TRBV28 with TRBJ2-1; D is undetermined. Trimming cost V 5 bases and J 2 bases, with 7 bases left between them. Germline assignment: CDR1 MDHEN and CDR2 SYDVKM. The length of the CDR3 is 13 residues. DNA of the CDR3: TGTGCCAGCAGTCCCCTCGCCTACAATGAGCAGTTCTTC. Translated: CASSPLAYNEQFF.

The CDR3 spells CASSLGGVQDTQYF. DNA for the CDR3: TGTGCCAGCAGTTTGGGCGGGGTTCAAGATACGCAGTATTTT. The rearrangement joins TRBV28 to TRBJ2-3, with a possible D match to TRBD2 (6 bases). The germline V gene has CDR1 MDHEN and CDR2 SYDVKM. This CDR3 has 14 amino acids. V was shortened by 3 bases and J by 5 bases, with 12 bases between the two germline ends.

Here the CDR3 reads CASSLGDKINEQFF. The CDR3 DNA reads as TGCGCCAGCAGCTTGGGGGACAAGATCAATGAGCAGTTCTTC. The V gene is TRBV5-1, the J gene TRBJ2-1; D possibly corresponds to TRBD1 (6 bases). This CDR3 is built from 14 residues. The V gene's germline CDR1 is SGHRS and CDR2 YFSETQ. Trimming removed 0 bases at V and 6 bases at J, with 10 bases between.

The rearrangement uses TRBV5-4 and TRBJ2-7, with D perhaps TRBD2 (5 bases). The V gene lost 4 bases and the J gene lost 0 bases, with 11 bases spanning the gap. The CDR3 loop spans 14 amino acids. Germline V gives CDR1 SGHNT, CDR2 YYREEE (reference sequence). As DNA, the CDR3 is TGTGCCAGCAGCCCGAGGGCCCTCTCCTACGAGCAGTACTTC. Its protein product is CASSPRALSYEQYF. Together with reference TRBV5-4 and TRBJ2-7, the CDR3 gives the full variable domain: ETGVTQSPTHLIKTRGQQVTLRCSSQSGHNTVSWYQQALGQGPQFIFQYYREEENGRGNFPPRFSGLQFPNYSSELNVNALELDDSALYLCASSPRALSYEQYFGPGTRLTVT.

The chain links TRBV5-6 to TRBJ2-5; a possible D gene is TRBD2 (7 bases). The V gene's germline CDR1 is SGHDT and CDR2 YYEEEE. CDR3 length equals 16 residues. V was clipped by 5 bases and J by 5 bases, with 22 bases between them. CDR3 in amino acids: CASSPSGGPPGETQYF. CDR3 nucleotide sequence: TGTGCCAGCAGTCCCTCGGGGGGCCCACCGGGGGAGACCCAGTACTTC.

V and J are TRBV27 and TRBJ2-3; 8 bases match TRBD1. V was pared by 6 bases and J by 0 bases, with 8 bases of the junction left unmatched. CDR1 and CDR2 from the germline V gene are MNHEY and SMNVEV (reference sequence). The CDR3 runs to 16 residues. DNA for the CDR3: TGTGCCAGCAGACCCGGGACAGGCCTTAGCACAGATACGCAGTATTTT. As protein: CASRPGTGLSTDTQYF.